The sequence of this T cell receptor (beta chain) was determined in a study of blood T cell repertoires in COVID-19. Study at large: Researchers got acute and convalescent COVID-19 samples from the United States, Italy and Spain. T cells, B-cell-depleted T cells, or PBMCs supplied cDNA or gDNA.

Original analysis: For nucleated cells, counts were estimated from reference gene primer amplification. Sequencing was performed with immunoSEQ multiplex PCR; in TCRdb, only in-frame clones are kept and a portion is missing. V and J calls and clone size are those listed in that table; D and trimming were worked out from the DNA. This sample has 150,000 to 200,000 clones, with 90% found just once. CDR1 and CDR2 (germline): SGHVS, FNYEAQ. V gave up 5 bases and J gave up 2 bases, with 7 bases separating them. CDR3 length equals 12 residues. V and J are TRBV7-6 and TRBJ2-7; unclear D gene. Sequencing was carried out using peripheral blood. This TCR was recovered from a man in his sixties with active or convalescent COVID-19. CDR3 in amino acids: CASSPSPYEQYF. CDR3 bases: TGTGCCAGCAGCCCAAGCCCCTACGAGCAGTACTTC.